Listed below are T cell receptor beta chains from one sample, sequenced in a study of T cell changes during pregnancy in multiple sclerosis. The table came from immunoSEQ multiplex PCR; TCRdb's copy has only in-frame clones and leaves some out. The table lists about 68,000 clones, approximately 90% of them singletons. The sample was peripheral blood, taken in the second trimester of pregnancy. The receptor source for this set is a female donor in good health, enrolled as a control in a pregnancy study. CDR3s include the opening cysteine and the closing phenylalanine or tryptophan. A D gene is named only where the DNA matches it firmly. Expanded clones get a size class; other rows say once, few or many, or leave the size out.

clone size,CDR3 length,J gene,V gene,D gene,CDR3 protein,CDR3 DNA
NA,16,TRBJ2-1,TRBV11-2,TRBD2,CASSPRLAGILDEQFF,TGTGCCAGCAGCCCCCGACTAGCGGGTATCTTGGATGAGCAGTTCTTC
NA,14,TRBJ2-5,TRBV25-1,TRBD1,CASSETGAQETQYF,TGTGCCAGCAGTGAGACAGGGGCCCAAGAGACCCAGTACTTC
NA,18,TRBJ2-5,TRBV27,TRBD1,CASSLSMGPTGWVETQYF,TGTGCCAGCAGTTTATCGATGGGACCGACAGGGTGGGTGGAGACCCAGTACTTC
NA,15,TRBJ2-3,TRBV6-5,TRBD2,CASSPAGFGTDTQYF,TGTGCCAGCAGTCCAGCGGGATTTGGCACAGATACGCAGTATTTT
once,16,TRBJ2-7,TRBV4-2,TRBD2,CASSQASGGDSYEQYF,TGTGCCAGCAGCCAAGCTAGCGGGGGGGACTCCTACGAGCAGTACTTC
NA,16,TRBJ2-5,TRBV7-2,TRBD1,CASSLGTRQGVETQYF,TGTGCCAGCAGCTTAGGTACACGACAGGGAGTGGAGACCCAGTACTTC
NA,17,TRBJ2-3,TRBV4-2,TRBD1,CASSQGTGVYFIDTQYF,TGTGCCAGCAGCCAAGGGACAGGGGTCTATTTTATAGATACGCAGTATTTT
NA,14,TRBJ1-3,TRBV5-1,NA,CASSLEAGVNTIYF,TGCGCCAGCAGCTTGGAGGCAGGGGTAAACACCATATATTTT
NA,15,TRBJ1-4,TRBV6-1,NA,CASSAGLGTNEKLFF,TGTGCCAGCAGTGCCGGTCTCGGGACTAATGAAAAACTGTTTTTT
NA,12,TRBJ2-5,TRBV19,NA,CASSIGEEAQYF,TGTGCCAGTAGTATAGGAGAGGAAGCCCAGTACTTC
NA,15,TRBJ1-1,TRBV29-1,NA,CSVGRAGLRNTEAFF,TGCAGCGTGGGAAGGGCGGGGCTGAGGAACACTGAAGCTTTCTTT
NA,14,TRBJ2-7,TRBV7-9,TRBD1,CASSLTGASYEQYF,TGTGCCAGCAGCTTAACAGGGGCATCCTACGAGCAGTACTTC
NA,14,TRBJ1-6,TRBV4-2,NA,CASRSTDNNSPLHF,TGTGCCAGCAGGTCGACAGATAACAATTCACCCCTCCACTTT
NA,12,TRBJ1-1,TRBV10-3,NA,CAISDRGAEAFF,TGTGCCATCAGTGACAGGGGCGCTGAAGCTTTCTTT
NA,15,TRBJ2-3,TRBV9,NA,CASSVDGKPTDTQYF,TGTGCCAGCAGCGTAGATGGCAAACCCACAGATACGCAGTATTTT
NA,12,TRBJ2-7,TRBV6-1,NA,CASSEAADEQYF,TGTGCCAGCAGTGAAGCGGCGGACGAGCAGTACTTC
NA,16,TRBJ2-1,TRBV11-3,TRBD1,CASSRQWTGTHNEQFF,TGTGCCAGCAGCCGACAGTGGACAGGGACACACAATGAGCAGTTCTTC
once,16,TRBJ2-7,TRBV7-2,TRBD1,CASSILGQGQPYEQYF,TGTGCCAGCAGCATACTGGGACAGGGCCAACCCTACGAGCAGTACTTC
NA,14,TRBJ2-1,TRBV18,NA,CASSRASSYNEQFF,TGTGCCAGCTCACGAGCTAGCTCCTACAATGAGCAGTTCTTC
NA,20,TRBJ2-5,TRBV19,TRBD2,CASSIEGRLGLAGGAETQYF,TGTGCCAGTAGTATAGAGGGACGACTCGGACTAGCGGGAGGAGCAGAGACCCAGTACTTC
NA,14,TRBJ1-6,TRBV6-1,NA,CASSGLTSPSPLHF,TGTGCCAGCAGTGGGCTGACATCTCCTTCACCCCTCCACTTT
NA,14,TRBJ2-3,TRBV11-3,NA,CASSSGTRADTQYF,TGTGCCAGCAGCTCCGGGACACGGGCAGATACGCAGTATTTT
NA,17,TRBJ2-7,TRBV7-6,NA,CASSLMVGRTLPYEQYF,TGTGCCAGCAGCCTGATGGTCGGCAGGACTCTACCCTACGAGCAGTACTTC
once,12,TRBJ2-3,TRBV5-5,NA,CASSPRGDTQYF,TGTGCCAGCAGCCCTCGGGGGGATACGCAGTATTTT
NA,16,TRBJ2-1,TRBV2,TRBD2,CASSSLSGRAYNEQFF,TGTGCCAGCAGTTCCCTTAGCGGGAGGGCGTACAATGAGCAGTTCTTC
NA,15,TRBJ2-1,TRBV11-3,TRBD2,CASSLVAGPYNEQFF,TGTGCCAGCAGCTTAGTAGCGGGGCCCTACAATGAGCAGTTCTTC
NA,13,TRBJ1-1,TRBV28,NA,CASSFGMNTEAFF,TGTGCCAGCAGCTTCGGGATGAACACTGAAGCTTTCTTT
NA,15,TRBJ2-5,TRBV29-1,TRBD2,CSAWTSGSLGETQYF,TGCAGCGCCTGGACTAGCGGGAGTTTAGGGGAGACCCAGTACTTC
NA,15,TRBJ1-6,TRBV18,TRBD1,CASSSAGQVNSPLHF,TGTGCCAGCTCATCAGCCGGACAGGTTAATTCACCCCTCCACTTT
NA,15,TRBJ2-3,TRBV7-6,TRBD2,CASSSWAGDADTQYF,TGTGCCAGCAGCTCCTGGGCGGGGGACGCAGATACGCAGTATTTT
NA,16,TRBJ2-5,TRBV11-2,TRBD2,CASSLGGLAGKETQYF,TGTGCCAGCAGTCTTGGAGGACTAGCGGGAAAGGAGACCCAGTACTTC
NA,15,TRBJ2-7,TRBV7-2,NA,CASSSVADSSYEQYF,TGTGCCAGCAGCTCCGTGGCCGACAGCTCCTACGAGCAGTACTTC